This TCR beta chain was captured by sequencing in a study of a mutant IDH1 vaccine in newly diagnosed glioma (dated by TCRdb to the early 2020s). Regarding the research as a whole: In the chemotherapy-containing groups, vaccination started alongside temozolomide cycles, whereas in patients who had radiotherapy alone it started 4-6 weeks after radiotherapy. For exploratory analyses, longitudinal TCRB deep sequencing was carried out in about two dozen treated patients wherever samples were available. The week-35 safety follow-up was designated visit V12, and the week-47 end of study was designated visit V13. Prior to enrollment, standard therapy consisting of radiotherapy alone, temozolomide alone, or radiochemotherapy with temozolomide had been administered to patients, with the combination being received by most patients. Peripheral blood was drawn at six visits: V03 (baseline), V05, V07, V10, V12 and V13. The approximately 29 treated patients were around 60% male and around 40% female, with a mean age of about 38 years. General conclusions and limits of the study: Changes in the top peripheral T cell clonotypes picked up by TCRB sequencing did not appear to be linked to pseudoprogression. Selection of PBMC samples for TCRB deep sequencing was based on availability. The authors stated that sample limitations prevented analyses of patient blood samples from being reproduced. Vaccine-induced immune responses across multiple MHC alleles were detected in 80% to 95% of patients.

Remarks on this clone: The antigen it binds to is not known. Base quality data are lacking; no much larger clone is found one base away.

The time point label, read with the paper, signifies: week 35, safety follow-up. Each vaccine dose was 300 ug of a 20-mer mutant IDH1 peptide in Montanide, given subcutaneously with topical imiquimod. Patients were given eight vaccinations, in weeks 1, 3, 5, 7, 11, 15, 19 and 23, which matched visits V03 through V10. Newly diagnosed WHO grade 3 or 4 IDH1-mutant astrocytomas showing loss of nuclear ATRX were present in the donors. The samples were drawn from NOA16, a multicentre, single-arm, open-label phase I trial in Germany that tested a mutant IDH1 peptide vaccine in humans for the first time. The DNeasy Blood and Tissue Kit was used to extract genomic DNA from EDTA blood for TCRB sequencing. The germline V gene gives CDR1 as SNHLY and CDR2 as FYNNEI. Between the V and J ends, shortened by 11 bases and 0 bases respectively, the junction contains 13 bases. From its cysteine to its phenylalanine, the CDR3 spans 13 amino acids. Only the CDR3 region is kept as DNA, spanning 39 bases read in frame from base 1.

Receptors were amplified or captured by the immunoSEQ multiplex PCR assay. Rearranged TCR beta chain sequences were amplified with the hsTCRB Kit following the manufacturer's protocol. An Illumina MiSeq was used to sequence the TCRB libraries. As for the authors' bioinformatics: Demultiplexing, trimming and gene mapping were performed with the kit vendor's proprietary platform. This immuneACCESS table, as held by TCRdb, lists in-frame sequences with V and J called but not all clones. Of the missing ones, under half trace to an unresolved V gene in checked studies; the others have no known cause. That table is the source of V, J and clone size, and D and trimming were worked out from the DNA. The sample table holds more than 60,000 clones, of which 60% to 75% were seen once. The top ten constitute 4.7% of the sample.

The TCR sequence derives from a man in his forties or fifties with glioma. The sample consisted of PBMCs, taken from a glioma patient whose treatment included an IDH1 peptide vaccine. The rearrangement combines TRBV2 with TRBJ1-1, with no reliable assignment of the D segment. CDR3 sequence: CAGTQDMNTEAFF. The DNA sequence reads TGTGCCGGAACGCAGGATATGAACACTGAAGCTTTCTTT. With the portions outside the CDR3 filled from the reference TRBV2 and TRBJ1-1 genes, the complete variable region becomes EPEVTQTPSHQVTQMGQEVILRCVPISNHLYFYWYRQILGQKVEFLVSFYNNEISEKSEIFDDQFSVERPDGSNFTLKIRSTKLEDSAMYFCAGTQDMNTEAFFGQGTRLTVV.